This T cell receptor beta chain was sequenced for a study of blood T cell repertoires in COVID-19. This CDR3 comprises 15 residues. V dropped 6 bases and J dropped 0 bases, with 14 bases sitting between them. Germline loops: CDR1 MNHNY, CDR2 SVGAGI (reference sequence). Measured with immunoSEQ multiplex PCR; TCRdb has only the in-frame clones, and not every one. The top ten clones hold approximately 2% of a sample with around 250,000 clones, 75% to 90% of them seen once. The sequence was collected from a man under 40 who had recovered from COVID-19. This chain joins TRBV6-6 and TRBJ1-1; maybe TRBD1 (6 bases). Sequencing was carried out using peripheral blood. CDR3 sequence reads: CASSPRQVMNTEAFF. The CDR3 DNA is TGTGCCAGCAGCCCGCGACAGGTTATGAACACTGAAGCTTTCTTT.